Described below is a single TCR beta chain sequence and its context. The data stem from a study of blood T cell repertoires in COVID-19. Study context: The samples span acute and convalescent COVID-19 from the United States, Italy and Spain. T cells, B-cell-depleted T cells, or PBMCs provided the cDNA or gDNA that served as material.

Germline-derived CDR1 and CDR2 are LGHNA and YSLEER. V was shortened by 0 bases and J by 7 bases, with 13 bases between the two germline ends. The CDR3 loop spans 16 amino acids. Under the authors' procedure: The assay estimated nucleated cells by amplifying reference gene primers. Here immunoSEQ multiplex PCR was the method, and the copy in TCRdb shows in-frame clones only, minus some. The DNA was the basis for D and trimming; V, J and clone size are from that table. This table holds around 100,000 clones, roughly 85% found once. V is TRBV4-3 and J is TRBJ1-6; the D gene is possibly TRBD1 (6 bases). Sequencing input: peripheral blood. This TCR came from a woman between 65 and 79 years old with acute or convalescent COVID-19. Here the CDR3 reads CASSQDRQGLNSPLHF. In DNA, the CDR3 is TGCGCCAGCAGCCAAGACAGGCAGGGGTTGAATTCACCCCTCCACTTT.